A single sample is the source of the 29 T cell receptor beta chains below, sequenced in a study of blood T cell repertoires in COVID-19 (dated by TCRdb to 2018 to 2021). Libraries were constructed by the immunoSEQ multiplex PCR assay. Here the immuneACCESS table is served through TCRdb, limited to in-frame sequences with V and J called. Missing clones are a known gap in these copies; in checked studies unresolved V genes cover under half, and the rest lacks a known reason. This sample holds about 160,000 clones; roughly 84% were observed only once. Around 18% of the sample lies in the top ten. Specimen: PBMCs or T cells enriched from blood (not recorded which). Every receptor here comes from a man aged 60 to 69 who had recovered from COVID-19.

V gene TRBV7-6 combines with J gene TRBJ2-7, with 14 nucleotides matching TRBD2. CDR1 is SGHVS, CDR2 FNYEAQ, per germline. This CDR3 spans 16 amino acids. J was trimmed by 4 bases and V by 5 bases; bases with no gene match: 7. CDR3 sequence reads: CASSLGLAGGPYEQYF. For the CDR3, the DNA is TGTGCCAGCAGCCTCGGACTAGCGGGGGGTCCTTACGAGCAGTACTTC.

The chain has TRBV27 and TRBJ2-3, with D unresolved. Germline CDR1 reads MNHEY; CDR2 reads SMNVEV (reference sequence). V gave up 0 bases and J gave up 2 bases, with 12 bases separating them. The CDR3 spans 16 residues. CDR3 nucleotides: TGTGCCAGCAGTTTATCCCCCCCGCAGTTCACAGATACGCAGTATTTT. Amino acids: CASSLSPPQFTDTQYF.

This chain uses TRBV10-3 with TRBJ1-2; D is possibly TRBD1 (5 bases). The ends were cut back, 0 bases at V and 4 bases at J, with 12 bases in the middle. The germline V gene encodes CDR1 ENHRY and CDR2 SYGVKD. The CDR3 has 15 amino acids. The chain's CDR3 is CAISESSDTGYGYTF. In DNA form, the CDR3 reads TGTGCCATCAGTGAGTCTTCGGACACGGGCTATGGCTACACCTTC.

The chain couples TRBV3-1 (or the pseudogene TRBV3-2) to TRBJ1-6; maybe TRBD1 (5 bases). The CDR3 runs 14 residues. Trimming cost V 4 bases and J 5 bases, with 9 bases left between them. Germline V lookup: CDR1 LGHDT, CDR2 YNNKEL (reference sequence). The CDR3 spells CASSLIRDNSPLHF. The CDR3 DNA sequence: TGTGCCAGCAGCCTCATCAGGGATAATTCACCCCTCCACTTT.

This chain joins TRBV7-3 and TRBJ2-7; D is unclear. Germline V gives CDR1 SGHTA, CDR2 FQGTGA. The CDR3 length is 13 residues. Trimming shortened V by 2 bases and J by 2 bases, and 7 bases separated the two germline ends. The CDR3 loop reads CASSLDAAYEQYF. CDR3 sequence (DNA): TGTGCCAGCAGCTTAGATGCAGCCTACGAGCAGTACTTC.

DNA for the CDR3: TGTGCCAGCAGTGGGGGCAGGGGGTCCACCGGGGAGCTGTTTTTT. This sequence encodes CASSGGRGSTGELFF. The chain has TRBV2 and TRBJ2-2, with 7 bases identical to TRBD1. This CDR3 contains 15 residues. With V trimmed by 4 bases and J by 4 bases, 6 bases remained unmatched. The germline CDR1 and CDR2 sequences are SNHLY and FYNNEI.

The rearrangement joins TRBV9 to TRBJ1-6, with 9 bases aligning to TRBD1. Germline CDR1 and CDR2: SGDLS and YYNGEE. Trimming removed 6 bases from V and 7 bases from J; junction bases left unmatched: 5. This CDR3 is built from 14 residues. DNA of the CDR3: TGTGCCAGCAATCGACAGGGGGAAAATTCACCCCTCCACTTT. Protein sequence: CASNRQGENSPLHF.

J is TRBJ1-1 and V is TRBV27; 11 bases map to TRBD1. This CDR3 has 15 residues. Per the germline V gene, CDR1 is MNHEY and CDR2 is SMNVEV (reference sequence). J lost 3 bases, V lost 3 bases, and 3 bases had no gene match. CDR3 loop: CASSFRDRGDTEAFF. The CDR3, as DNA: TGTGCCAGCAGTTTCCGGGACAGGGGGGACACTGAAGCTTTCTTT.

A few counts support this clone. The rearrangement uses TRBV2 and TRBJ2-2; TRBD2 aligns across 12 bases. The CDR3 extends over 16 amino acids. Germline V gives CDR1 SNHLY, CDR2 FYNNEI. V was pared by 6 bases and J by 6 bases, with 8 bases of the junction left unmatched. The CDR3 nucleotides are TGTGCCAGCAGAAGACTAGCGGGGGAAATCCCCGGGGAGCTGTTTTTT. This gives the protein CASRRLAGEIPGELFF.

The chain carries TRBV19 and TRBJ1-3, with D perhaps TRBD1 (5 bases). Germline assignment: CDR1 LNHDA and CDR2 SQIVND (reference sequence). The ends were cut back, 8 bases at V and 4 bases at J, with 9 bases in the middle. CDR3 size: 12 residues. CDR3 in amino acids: CASGYRGNTIYF. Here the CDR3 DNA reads TGTGCCAGTGGGTACAGGGGAAACACCATATATTTT. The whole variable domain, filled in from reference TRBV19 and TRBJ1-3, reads DGGITQSPKYLFRKEGQNVTLSCEQNLNHDAMYWYRQDPGQGLRLIYYSQIVNDFQKGDIAEGYSVSREKKESFPLTVTSAQKNPTAFYLCASGYRGNTIYFGEGSWLTVV.

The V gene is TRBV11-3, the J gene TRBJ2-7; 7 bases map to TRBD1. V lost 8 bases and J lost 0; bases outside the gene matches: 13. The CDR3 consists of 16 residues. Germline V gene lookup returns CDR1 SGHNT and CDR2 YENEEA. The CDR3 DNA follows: TGTGCCAGCCCCAGCGCCGAACAGGGGACCTCCTACGAGCAGTACTTC. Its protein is CASPSAEQGTSYEQYF.

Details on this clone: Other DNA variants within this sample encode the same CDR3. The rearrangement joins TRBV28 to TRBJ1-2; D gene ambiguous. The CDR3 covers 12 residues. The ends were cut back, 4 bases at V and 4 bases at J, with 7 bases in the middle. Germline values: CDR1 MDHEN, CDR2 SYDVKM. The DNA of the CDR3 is TGTGCCAGCAGTTCCTCCAGCTATGGCTACACCTTC. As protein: CASSSSSYGYTF.

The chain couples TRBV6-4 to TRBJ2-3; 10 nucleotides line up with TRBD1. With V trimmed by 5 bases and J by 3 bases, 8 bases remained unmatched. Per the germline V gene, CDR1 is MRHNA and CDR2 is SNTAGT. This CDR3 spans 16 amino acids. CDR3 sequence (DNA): TGTGCCAGCAGTCCTACCTCGGGACAGGGGACAGATACGCAGTATTTT. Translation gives CASSPTSGQGTDTQYF.

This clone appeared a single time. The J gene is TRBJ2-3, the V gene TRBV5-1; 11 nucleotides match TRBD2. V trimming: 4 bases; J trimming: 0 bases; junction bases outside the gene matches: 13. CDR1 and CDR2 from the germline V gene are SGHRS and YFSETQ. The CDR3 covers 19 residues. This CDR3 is CASSRLFIAGGASTDTQYF. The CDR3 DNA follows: TGCGCCAGCAGCCGGCTCTTCATAGCGGGAGGGGCTAGCACAGATACGCAGTATTTT. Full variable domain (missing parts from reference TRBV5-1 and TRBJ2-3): KAGVTQTPRYLIKTRGQQVTLSCSPISGHRSVSWYQQTPGQGLQFLFEYFSETQRNKGNFPGRFSGRQFSNSRSEMNVSTLELGDSALYLCASSRLFIAGGASTDTQYFGPGTRLTVL.

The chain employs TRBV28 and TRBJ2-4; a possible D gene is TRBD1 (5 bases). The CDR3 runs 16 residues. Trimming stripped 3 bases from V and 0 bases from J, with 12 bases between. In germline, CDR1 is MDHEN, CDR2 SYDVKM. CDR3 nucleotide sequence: TGTGCCAGCAGTTTGTTAAGGGGATCAGCCAAAAACATTCAGTACTTC. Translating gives CASSLLRGSAKNIQYF.

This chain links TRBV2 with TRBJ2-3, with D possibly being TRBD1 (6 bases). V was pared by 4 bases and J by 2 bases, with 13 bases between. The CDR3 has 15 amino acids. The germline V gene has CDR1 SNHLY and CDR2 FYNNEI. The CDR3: CASSVQGRPTDTQYF. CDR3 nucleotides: TGTGCCAGCAGTGTCCAGGGGCGCCCCACAGATACGCAGTATTTT. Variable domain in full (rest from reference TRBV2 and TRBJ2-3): EPEVTQTPSHQVTQMGQEVILRCVPISNHLYFYWYRQILGQKVEFLVSFYNNEISEKSEIFDDQFSVERPDGSNFTLKIRSTKLEDSAMYFCASSVQGRPTDTQYFGPGTRLTVL.

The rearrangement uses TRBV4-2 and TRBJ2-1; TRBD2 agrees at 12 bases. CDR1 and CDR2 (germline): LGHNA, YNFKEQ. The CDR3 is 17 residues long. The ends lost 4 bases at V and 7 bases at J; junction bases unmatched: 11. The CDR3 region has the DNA TGTGCCAGCAGCCTCGAGGGGGGCCTAGCGGGAGGGAATGAGCAGTTCTTC. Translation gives CASSLEGGLAGGNEQFF.

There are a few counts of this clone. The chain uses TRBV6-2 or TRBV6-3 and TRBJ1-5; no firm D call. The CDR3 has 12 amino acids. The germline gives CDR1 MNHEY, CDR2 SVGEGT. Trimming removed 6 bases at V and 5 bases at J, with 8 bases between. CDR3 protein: CASSLNYQPQHF. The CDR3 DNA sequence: TGTGCCAGCAGCCTCAACTATCAGCCCCAGCATTTT.

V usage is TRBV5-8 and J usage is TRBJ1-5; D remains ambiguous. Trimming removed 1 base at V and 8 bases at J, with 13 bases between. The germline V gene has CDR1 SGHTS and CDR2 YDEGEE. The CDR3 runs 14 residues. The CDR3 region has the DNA TGTGCCAGCAGCTTGTGGCCAGCGTCGGAGCCCCAGCATTTT. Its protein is CASSLWPASEPQHF.

For the CDR3, the DNA is TGTGCCAGCAGCGCGACTAGCGGCACAGATACGCAGTATTTT. It specifies CASSATSGTDTQYF. This rearrangement joins TRBV7-3 to TRBJ2-3, with 8 bases that match TRBD2. V was pared by 5 bases and J by 1 base, with 2 bases of the junction left unmatched. Germline V gene sequence: CDR1 SGHTA, CDR2 FQGTGA. The CDR3 runs 14 residues.

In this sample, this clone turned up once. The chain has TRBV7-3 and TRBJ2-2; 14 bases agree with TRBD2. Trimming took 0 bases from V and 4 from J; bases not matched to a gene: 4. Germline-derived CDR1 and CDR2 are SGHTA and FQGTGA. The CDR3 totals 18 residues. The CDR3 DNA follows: TGTGCCAGCAGCTTAACGGGGACTAGCGGGAGTTTCACCGGGGAGCTGTTTTTT. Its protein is CASSLTGTSGSFTGELFF.

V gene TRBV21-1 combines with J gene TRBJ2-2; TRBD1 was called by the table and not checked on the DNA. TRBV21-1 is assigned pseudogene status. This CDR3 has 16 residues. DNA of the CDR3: TGTGCCACCAGGGACAGGGGAATAGAGAACACCGGGGAGCTGTTTTTT. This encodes CATRDRGIENTGELFF.

In DNA, the CDR3 is TGTGCCAGCAGCGTAAGAGGAGGCCCCGAGCAGTACTTC. The encoded protein is CASSVRGGPEQYF. V is TRBV9 and J is TRBJ2-7, with D perhaps TRBD2 (5 bases). The CDR3 has 13 residues. With 1 base removed from V and 6 bases from J, the gap between germline ends came to 11 bases. From germline, CDR1 is SGDLS and CDR2 YYNGEE. The complete variable domain, with remaining parts taken from reference TRBV9 and TRBJ2-7, reads DSGVTQTPKHLITATGQRVTLRCSPRSGDLSVYWYQQSLDQGLQFLIQYYNGEERAKGNILERFSAQQFPDLHSELNLSSLELGDSALYFCASSVRGGPEQYFGPGTRLTVT.

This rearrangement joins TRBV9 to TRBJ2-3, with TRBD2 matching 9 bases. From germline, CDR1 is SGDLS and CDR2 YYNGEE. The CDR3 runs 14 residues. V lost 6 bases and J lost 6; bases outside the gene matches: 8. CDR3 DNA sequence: TGTGCCAGCACACAGGGACTAGCCTCTGATACGCAGTATTTT. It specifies CASTQGLASDTQYF. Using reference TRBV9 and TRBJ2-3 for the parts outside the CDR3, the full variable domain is DSGVTQTPKHLITATGQRVTLRCSPRSGDLSVYWYQQSLDQGLQFLIQYYNGEERAKGNILERFSAQQFPDLHSELNLSSLELGDSALYFCASTQGLASDTQYFGPGTRLTVL.

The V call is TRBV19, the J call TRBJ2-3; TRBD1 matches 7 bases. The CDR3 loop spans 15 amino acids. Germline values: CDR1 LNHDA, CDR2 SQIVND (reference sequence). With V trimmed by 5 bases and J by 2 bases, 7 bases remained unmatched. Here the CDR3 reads CASSFLTGTTDTQYF. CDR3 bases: TGTGCCAGTAGTTTCTTGACAGGGACCACAGATACGCAGTATTTT.

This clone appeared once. The DNA for the CDR3 is TGTGCCAGCAGTCCCGGGACAGGGGGCCCCTACGAGCAGTACTTC. Translation gives CASSPGTGGPYEQYF. The chain joins TRBV2 to TRBJ2-7, with 12 positions matching TRBD1. This CDR3 region has 15 residues. From germline, CDR1 is SNHLY and CDR2 FYNNEI. The V segment lost 5 bases and the J segment 2 bases; nucleotides outside the gene matches: 4.

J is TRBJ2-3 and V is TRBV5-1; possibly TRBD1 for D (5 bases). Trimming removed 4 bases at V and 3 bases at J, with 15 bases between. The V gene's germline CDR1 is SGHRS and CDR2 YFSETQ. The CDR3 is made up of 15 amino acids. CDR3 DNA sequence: TGCGCCAGCAGCCAAGTTGGGGCCGTTACAGATACGCAGTATTTT. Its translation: CASSQVGAVTDTQYF.

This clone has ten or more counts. The CDR3 coding sequence is TGTGCCAGCGGGACTAGCGGAAACACAGATACGCAGTATTTT. Translation: CASGTSGNTDTQYF. The chain combines TRBV7-9 with TRBJ2-3; 11 bases are shared with TRBD2. The CDR3 has 14 residues. Germline V gives CDR1 SEHNR, CDR2 FQNEAQ (reference sequence). With 8 bases clipped from V and 2 bases from J, the junction kept 3 bases outside the gene matches.

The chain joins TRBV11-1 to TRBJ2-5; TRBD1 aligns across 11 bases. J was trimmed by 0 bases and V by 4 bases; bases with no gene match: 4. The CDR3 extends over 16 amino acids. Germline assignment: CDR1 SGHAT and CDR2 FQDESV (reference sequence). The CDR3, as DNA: TGTGCCAGCAGCTCCGGGACAGGGGGGTACCAAGAGACCCAGTACTTC. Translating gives CASSSGTGGYQETQYF.